This passage covers 14 T cell receptor beta chains from one sample sequenced in a study of cytomegalovirus exposure and HLA in healthy donors. Vbeta (60) and Jbeta (13) primers were used in the PCR. Data came from immunoSEQ multiplex PCR; TCRdb stores just in-frame clones and leaves some out. The sample lists about 140,000 clones; about 61% were seen once. Sequencing used PBMCs. The receptors here all came from a male donor in good health and CMV-seronegative.

This chain links TRBV7-6 with TRBJ2-7; D possibly corresponds to TRBD1 (6 bases). The CDR3 runs 15 residues. The germline gives CDR1 SGHVS, CDR2 FNYEAQ. The V and J ends lost 1 base and 2 bases respectively, with 12 bases between them. CDR3 residues: CASSLVSQGTYEQYF. The DNA for the CDR3 is TGTGCCAGCAGCTTAGTGTCCCAGGGGACCTACGAGCAGTACTTC.

To note about this clone: Its ends do not fully match the called genes, so a read error is possible. The chain couples TRBV6-5 to TRBJ2-2; 7 bases are a match to TRBD2. The CDR3 extends over 15 amino acids. The germline gives CDR1 MNHEY, CDR2 SVGAGI. The CDR3 nucleotides read TGTGCCAGCAGTTACATATTCTCCTGGTCGGGGGGGCTGTTTTTT. Residues: CASSYIFSWSGGLFF.

The chain recombines TRBV7-2 with TRBJ1-6; D remains unclear. With 6 bases removed from V and 3 bases from J, the gap between germline ends came to 9 bases. The CDR3 sequence is 14 residues long. From germline, CDR1 is SGHTA and CDR2 FQGNSA. CDR3 coding DNA: TGTGCCAGCAGTCGTGGCAACTATAATTCACCCCTCCACTTT. Its translation: CASSRGNYNSPLHF.

V gene TRBV19 combines with J gene TRBJ2-1; D possibly corresponds to TRBD2 (6 bases). CDR1 is LNHDA, CDR2 SQIVND, per germline (reference sequence). The CDR3 has 15 amino acids. The germline V and J ends were trimmed by 7 bases and 0 bases, with 13 bases remaining between them. The CDR3 nucleotides read TGTGCCAGTACTCTAGGAGGGAGCTCCTACAATGAGCAGTTCTTC. It specifies CASTLGGSSYNEQFF.

V gene TRBV6-5 combines with J gene TRBJ2-7; tentatively, D is TRBD1 (6 bases). V gave up 7 bases and J gave up 0 bases, with 13 bases separating them. The CDR3 has 14 residues. The V gene's germline CDR1 is MNHEY and CDR2 SVGAGI. The CDR3 here is CASTRGRASYEQYF. The CDR3 nucleotides are TGTGCCAGCACCAGGGGACGGGCCTCCTACGAGCAGTACTTC.

This chain connects TRBV19 to TRBJ2-6; possible D gene TRBD2, 6 bases. V gave up 7 bases and J gave up 1 base, with 8 bases separating them. CDR1 is LNHDA, CDR2 SQIVND, per germline (reference sequence). The CDR3 runs 14 residues. The CDR3 DNA reads TGTGCCAGTATCGGGGGTTCTGGGGCCAACGTCCTGACTTTC. Translating it yields CASIGGSGANVLTF.

The chain recombines TRBV7-2 with TRBJ2-5; 16 positions agree with TRBD2. The CDR3 has 18 amino acids. CDR1 is SGHTA, CDR2 FQGNSA, per germline. The J segment lost 3 bases and the V segment lost 2 bases, leaving 6 bases of the junction unmatched. The CDR3 nucleotides read TGTGCCAGCAGCTTAAGGGGACTAGCGGGGGGGCCGAAAGAGACCCAGTACTTC. Translating it yields CASSLRGLAGGPKETQYF.

This chain links TRBV7-3 with TRBJ2-7; 10 bases line up with TRBD1. Trimming took 0 bases from V and 5 from J; bases not matched to a gene: 4. Germline-derived CDR1 and CDR2 are SGHTA and FQGTGA. The CDR3 is 15 amino acids. The CDR3 nucleotides are TGTGCCAGCAGCTTAACGGGACAGGGGAACCACGAGCAGTACTTC. This gives the protein CASSLTGQGNHEQYF. The variable domain in full, with the rest retrieved from reference TRBV7-3 and TRBJ2-7, is GAGVSQTPSNKVTEKGKYVELRCDPISGHTALYWYRQSLGQGPEFLIYFQGTGAADDSGLPNDRFFAVRPEGSVSTLKIQRTERGDSAVYLCASSLTGQGNHEQYFGPGTRLTVT.

The chain uses TRBV18 and TRBJ1-1; 9 bases map to TRBD1. The germline gives CDR1 KGHSH, CDR2 LQKENI. V was clipped by 6 bases and J by 4 bases; unmatched bases: 6. The CDR3 has 14 amino acids. CDR3 amino acids: CASSQTGGRTEAFF. CDR3 DNA sequence: TGTGCCAGCTCCCAGACAGGGGGGCGCACTGAAGCTTTCTTT.

This clone has more than one count but fewer than ten. The chain links TRBV18 to TRBJ1-1; 9 bases line up with TRBD1. The length of the CDR3 is 16 residues. V lost 5 bases to trimming and J lost 5 bases; unmatched junction nucleotides: 12. Germline CDR1 and CDR2: KGHSH and LQKENI. CDR3 region: CASSVQGARSITEAFF. CDR3 bases: TGTGCCAGCTCAGTACAGGGGGCGCGTAGTATAACTGAAGCTTTCTTT. Looking up the rest from reference TRBV18 and TRBJ1-1 gives the full variable domain: NAGVMQNPRHLVRRRGQEARLRCSPMKGHSHVYWYRQLPEEGLKFMVYLQKENIIDESGMPKERFSAEFPKEGPSILRIQQVVRGDSAAYFCASSVQGARSITEAFFGQGTRLTVV.

In its sample, this clone was seen a few times. Other DNA sequences within the sample encode an identical CDR3. The gene calls are TRBV7-3 and TRBJ2-7; maybe TRBD2 (6 bases). Trimming shortened V by 2 bases and J by 4 bases, and 12 bases separated the two germline ends. There are 14 residues in the CDR3. CDR1 is SGHTA and CDR2 is FQGTGA in the germline V gene. The DNA of the CDR3 is TGTGCCAGCAGCTTAGGCGGTAGCGGATACGAGCAGTACTTC. It yields the protein CASSLGGSGYEQYF.

This clone occurred once. The same CDR3 also results from other DNA sequences found in this sample. The V call is TRBV2, the J call TRBJ2-2; D is undetermined. CDR3 size: 13 residues. The ends were cut back, 4 bases at V and 2 bases at J, with 5 bases in the middle. Germline V gives CDR1 SNHLY, CDR2 FYNNEI. CDR3 in DNA: TGTGCCAGCAGTGTCCGTAACACCGGGGAGCTGTTTTTT. It is translated as CASSVRNTGELFF.

V is TRBV5-6 and J is TRBJ1-6; 10 positions agree with TRBD1. Losses at the gene ends were 0 bases for V and 5 bases for J; bases not matched to a gene: 5. This CDR3 contains 17 residues. Germline CDR1 SGHDT, CDR2 YYEEEE. The CDR3 sequence: CASSLGQGAFHNSPLHF. In DNA form, the CDR3 reads TGTGCCAGCAGCTTGGGACAGGGGGCCTTTCATAATTCACCCCTCCACTTT.

This clone has more than one count but fewer than ten. The chain recombines TRBV7-9 with TRBJ1-1; maybe TRBD1 (6 bases). Trimming removed 7 bases from V and 1 base from J, with 19 bases in between. This CDR3 is 16 amino acids long. Germline assignment: CDR1 SEHNR and CDR2 FQNEAQ (reference sequence). The CDR3 spells CASIRYRARTNTEAFF. The CDR3 DNA follows: TGTGCCAGCATCCGATACAGGGCTAGAACGAACACTGAAGCTTTCTTT. The full variable domain, its missing parts supplied by reference TRBV7-9 and TRBJ1-1, is DTGVSQNPRHKITKRGQNVTFRCDPISEHNRLYWYRQTLGQGPEFLTYFQNEAQLEKSRLLSDRFSAERPKGSFSTLEIQRTEQGDSAMYLCASIRYRARTNTEAFFGQGTRLTVV.